The TCR beta chain under discussion was sequenced for a study of CD8+ T cells in alopecia areata. As for the study in general: Patients in the treated group were given tofacitinib by mouth, 5 to 10 mg twice a day. Study findings and constraints: The study found TCR sharing across patients less clear than in mice, possibly for HLA reasons.

Remarks on this clone: Its antigen remains unidentified.

Following RNA extraction, reverse transcription yielded cDNA that acted as the sequencing template. Clones were sequenced by immunoSEQ multiplex PCR, and TCRdb holds only the in-frame ones, with some missing. The sample shows about 180,000 clones, roughly 50% of them seen only once. The CDR3 loop spans 13 amino acids. CDR1 is SNHLY and CDR2 is FYNNEI in the germline V gene. V was trimmed by 4 bases and J by 2 bases, leaving 9 bases between them. Treatment denoted: oral pan-JAK inhibitor, 5-10 mg twice daily. This sequence was found in a human donor with alopecia areata. The chain has TRBV2 and TRBJ2-7; no firm D call. This material consisted of CD8+ T cells sorted from blood, taken at week 24, from a patient treated with tofacitinib. CDR3 amino acids: CASSGKQPYEQYF. In DNA form, the CDR3 reads TGTGCCAGCAGTGGGAAGCAGCCCTACGAGCAGTACTTC.